The rows below give T cell receptor beta chains drawn from one sample of a study of blood T cells in healthy people across ages. Using its own MiXCR run on the 5' RACE reads, TCRdb lists one record per CDR3 protein. This table has about 1.5 million distinct CDR3 sequences, 35% to 45% appearing once. Source material: blood. Source of these receptors: a woman under 30 in good health. CDR3s leave out the opening cysteine and the closing phenylalanine or tryptophan. A D gene is named only where the DNA matches it firmly.

SATRGRPYEQY,TRBV20-1,TRBD1,11
AGLKDGYYEQY,TRBV30,.,11
ASSPRSYGYI,TRBV6-2/TRBV6-3,.,10
AFAEGRPLYEQY,TRBV30,.,12
SATGRAGAPYNEQF,TRBV20-1,TRBD2,14
SAYPVEGTGELF,TRBV29-1,.,12
ASSTGTVSTDTQY,TRBV9,.,13
SAPTSGIAKVYQETQY,TRBV20-1,TRBD2,16
ASSSPTGGFTDTQY,TRBV11-2,.,14
ASSPGGSLNEKLF,TRBV5-1,TRBD1,13
SARGDAYNEQY,TRBV20-1,.,11
ASSFLAVQYNEQY,TRBV12-3/TRBV12-4,TRBD2,13
ASSPIIAGAENEQF,TRBV3-1,TRBD2,14
AWKLVEANYGYT,TRBV30,.,12
ASSRNEGAGDTQY,TRBV18,TRBD1,13
ASRPRDWGMNTEAF,TRBV6-1,.,14
ASGPLQGFYGYT,TRBV27,.,12
ASRLTFRDGQGNEQF,TRBV4-1,TRBD1,15
ASSRTGLALTDTQY,TRBV27,TRBD2,14
AWSRRDAEQF,TRBV30,.,10
ASSQVVGGNSPLH,TRBV4-3,.,13
ASSPRQGSPIYGYT,TRBV9,.,14
ASSFQPQH,TRBV6-6,.,8
SIWGRRQETQY,TRBV29-1,.,11
ASSFSGEAPQY,TRBV5-1,TRBD2,11
ASSYHAGGSYNEQF,TRBV6-2/TRBV6-3,TRBD2,14
SASIQGHIQY,TRBV20-1,TRBD1,10
ASSVDGDHYSGYT,TRBV9,.,13
ASSLVRQGSYEQY,TRBV11-2,TRBD1,13
ASSLLAGLDEQY,TRBV28,TRBD2,12
ASSQPGTHYAYEQY,TRBV14,.,14
ASSLVYTRPYNEQF,TRBV7-6,.,14
SVGLLLSDTEAF,TRBV29-1,.,12
ASSHYDRDGYT,TRBV4-3,TRBD1,11
ASSLGPAVEQY,TRBV12-3/TRBV12-4,.,11